The rows below give T cell receptor beta chains drawn from one sample of a study of beta chain features in type 1 diabetes. Produced via immunoSEQ multiplex PCR; TCRdb's table is partial and in-frame only. Of hundreds of thousands of clones in the sample, roughly a tenth were seen once. The sequenced sample was naive CD4+ T cells from blood. Receptors were obtained from a man aged 25 to 40 with type 1 diabetes. The CDR3 runs from the conserved cysteine through the conserved F or W. The D gene is left open where the match is weak. Part of the rows lack a size; the others show once, few, many or a class for expanded clones.

abundance: few
d_gene: .
v_gene: TRBV9
j_gene: TRBJ2-1
len: 14
CDR3nt: TGTGCCAGCAGCGCCGGGACTCTCTACAATGAGCAGTTCTTC
CDR3aa: CASSAGTLYNEQFF

abundance: .
d_gene: TRBD2
v_gene: TRBV4-2
j_gene: TRBJ2-1
len: 14
CDR3nt: TGTGCCAGCAGCCACGGACTAGCGGTCCATGAGCAGTTCTTC
CDR3aa: CASSHGLAVHEQFF

abundance: few
d_gene: .
v_gene: TRBV20-1
j_gene: TRBJ2-5
len: 11
CDR3nt: TGCAGTGCTAGATCTTTAGAGACCCAGTACTTC
CDR3aa: CSARSLETQYF

abundance: .
d_gene: TRBD1
v_gene: TRBV28
j_gene: TRBJ1-5
len: 13
CDR3nt: TGTGCCAGCATTGGACAGGGACGCCAGCCCCAGCATTTT
CDR3aa: CASIGQGRQPQHF

abundance: few
d_gene: .
v_gene: TRBV7-8
j_gene: TRBJ1-1
len: 16
CDR3nt: TGTGCCAGCAGCTCCACAGGGACGGGGCGGAACACTGAAGCTTTCTTT
CDR3aa: CASSSTGTGRNTEAFF

abundance: few
d_gene: TRBD1
v_gene: TRBV2
j_gene: TRBJ2-5
len: 15
CDR3nt: TGTGCCAGCAGGCGCGCCGAAACAGGGGAGGAGACCCAGTACTTC
CDR3aa: CASRRAETGEETQYF

abundance: .
d_gene: TRBD2
v_gene: TRBV9
j_gene: TRBJ2-7
len: 17
CDR3nt: TGTGCCAGCAGCGTAGTACTGGTACTAGCGAATCCCTACGAGCAGTACTTC
CDR3aa: CASSVVLVLANPYEQYF

abundance: .
d_gene: TRBD2
v_gene: TRBV29-1
j_gene: TRBJ2-1
len: 16
CDR3nt: TGCAGCGTTGGAGGCGGGGGGGCAGGAACCTACAATGAGCAGTTCTTC
CDR3aa: CSVGGGGAGTYNEQFF

abundance: few
d_gene: TRBD2
v_gene: TRBV28
j_gene: TRBJ2-7
len: 14
CDR3nt: TGTGCCAGCAGTACAGGCGGGAGCTCCTACGAGCAGTACTTC
CDR3aa: CASSTGGSSYEQYF

abundance: .
d_gene: TRBD1
v_gene: TRBV4-1
j_gene: TRBJ2-1
len: 17
CDR3nt: TGCGCCAGCAGCCAAGAGGTCCAGGACAGGGGACGGTATGAGCAGTTCTTC
CDR3aa: CASSQEVQDRGRYEQFF

abundance: few
d_gene: TRBD1
v_gene: TRBV5-1
j_gene: TRBJ2-3
len: 14
CDR3nt: TGCGCCAGCAGCACAGGGGGAACAGGAGATACGCAGTATTTT
CDR3aa: CASSTGGTGDTQYF

abundance: few
d_gene: TRBD2
v_gene: TRBV7-2
j_gene: TRBJ2-2
len: 16
CDR3nt: TGTGCCAGCAGCGGAGGACTAGCGCCTGCGTCCGGGGAGCTGTTTTTT
CDR3aa: CASSGGLAPASGELFF

abundance: few
d_gene: .
v_gene: TRBV5-4
j_gene: TRBJ2-3
len: 16
CDR3nt: TGTGCCAGCAGCTTGGGTACGGGGTATAGCACAGATACGCAGTATTTT
CDR3aa: CASSLGTGYSTDTQYF

abundance: .
d_gene: TRBD1
v_gene: TRBV9
j_gene: TRBJ1-6
len: 15
CDR3nt: TGTGCCAGCAGCGGATCCGGGACAGCCTTTTCACCCCTCCACTTT
CDR3aa: CASSGSGTAFSPLHF

abundance: .
d_gene: TRBD2
v_gene: TRBV7-9
j_gene: TRBJ2-7
len: 14
CDR3nt: TGTGCCAGCAGCTTAGAAGCGGGGGGGCACGAGCAGTACTTC
CDR3aa: CASSLEAGGHEQYF

abundance: few
d_gene: TRBD1
v_gene: TRBV5-4
j_gene: TRBJ1-4
len: 15
CDR3nt: TGTGCCAGCAGCGCCGCGGACAGGGGCCATGAAAAACTGTTTTTT
CDR3aa: CASSAADRGHEKLFF

abundance: few
d_gene: .
v_gene: TRBV7-9
j_gene: TRBJ1-1
len: 12
CDR3nt: TGTGCCAGCAGCTTTGTGGCCACTGAAGCTTTCTTT
CDR3aa: CASSFVATEAFF

abundance: .
d_gene: TRBD2
v_gene: TRBV28
j_gene: TRBJ2-7
len: 14
CDR3nt: TGTGCCAGCAGTACGCGGGGGGGGCCCGGCGAGCAGTACTTC
CDR3aa: CASSTRGGPGEQYF

abundance: .
d_gene: TRBD1
v_gene: TRBV5-1
j_gene: TRBJ1-2
len: 14
CDR3nt: TGCGCCAGCAGCTGGGACAGGCCTAACTATGGCTACACCTTC
CDR3aa: CASSWDRPNYGYTF

abundance: few
d_gene: .
v_gene: TRBV18
j_gene: TRBJ1-4
len: 16
CDR3nt: TGTGCCAGCTCACCACCTTACTCTCGACTTAATGAAAAACTGTTTTTT
CDR3aa: CASSPPYSRLNEKLFF

abundance: few
d_gene: .
v_gene: TRBV5-1
j_gene: TRBJ2-3
len: 18
CDR3nt: TGCGCCAGCCGAAAGGAGTGGAGCTTACCTTCTAGCACAGATACGCAGTATTTT
CDR3aa: CASRKEWSLPSSTDTQYF

abundance: .
d_gene: .
v_gene: TRBV9
j_gene: TRBJ2-1
len: 17
CDR3nt: TGTGCCAGCAGCGTAGGGGCTAGCAGGACTTATTACAATGAGCAGTTCTTC
CDR3aa: CASSVGASRTYYNEQFF

abundance: few
d_gene: .
v_gene: TRBV19
j_gene: TRBJ2-7
len: 14
CDR3nt: TGTGCCAGTAGTATAGCCGGTCCCTCCTACGAGCAGTACTTC
CDR3aa: CASSIAGPSYEQYF

abundance: .
d_gene: TRBD1
v_gene: TRBV19
j_gene: TRBJ2-3
len: 14
CDR3nt: TGTGCCAGTACCCGGGGACAGGTCTCAGATACGCAGTATTTT
CDR3aa: CASTRGQVSDTQYF

abundance: .
d_gene: .
v_gene: TRBV28
j_gene: TRBJ2-1
len: 13
CDR3nt: TGTGCCAGCAGTACCTACAGGTCCGATGAGCAGTTCTTC
CDR3aa: CASSTYRSDEQFF

abundance: .
d_gene: TRBD2
v_gene: TRBV5-6
j_gene: TRBJ2-7
len: 14
CDR3nt: TGTGCCAGCAGCTTGTTAACGGGAGGGGACGGGCAGTACTTC
CDR3aa: CASSLLTGGDGQYF

abundance: few
d_gene: .
v_gene: TRBV29-1
j_gene: TRBJ1-5
len: 12
CDR3nt: TGCAGCGCCCGGGACTTCAATCAGCCCCAGCATTTT
CDR3aa: CSARDFNQPQHF

abundance: few
d_gene: .
v_gene: TRBV13
j_gene: TRBJ2-7
len: 13
CDR3nt: TGTGCCAGCAGCCCGGGACAACTTTACGAGCAGTACTTC
CDR3aa: CASSPGQLYEQYF

abundance: .
d_gene: .
v_gene: TRBV9
j_gene: TRBJ2-7
len: 14
CDR3nt: TGTGCCAGCAGCCCGAGCCTAGTCAACTACGAGCAGTACTTC
CDR3aa: CASSPSLVNYEQYF

abundance: few
d_gene: TRBD1
v_gene: TRBV5-4
j_gene: TRBJ1-2
len: 14
CDR3nt: TGTGCCAGCAGCTTCTATTGGACAGGGCGCGGCTACACCTTC
CDR3aa: CASSFYWTGRGYTF

abundance: .
d_gene: .
v_gene: TRBV11-2
j_gene: TRBJ2-1
len: 14
CDR3nt: TGTGCCAGCAGCTTTACGACAGAAAACAATGAGCAGTTCTTC
CDR3aa: CASSFTTENNEQFF

abundance: few
d_gene: .
v_gene: TRBV6-1
j_gene: TRBJ2-7
len: 12
CDR3nt: TGTGCCAGCAGCGGGAATTGGGCCGAGCAGTACTTC
CDR3aa: CASSGNWAEQYF

abundance: few
d_gene: TRBD1
v_gene: TRBV7-9
j_gene: TRBJ2-7
len: 14
CDR3nt: TGTGCCAGCAGCCCATCGGCGACAGGGGACGAGCAGTACTTC
CDR3aa: CASSPSATGDEQYF

abundance: few
d_gene: TRBD1
v_gene: TRBV5-1
j_gene: TRBJ1-5
len: 15
CDR3nt: TGCGCCAGCAGCTTGACCGGGACAGATAATCAGCCCCAGCATTTT
CDR3aa: CASSLTGTDNQPQHF

abundance: few
d_gene: .
v_gene: TRBV6-9
j_gene: TRBJ1-1
len: 16
CDR3nt: TGTGCCAGCGGGGAGGCCGTGTTAAGCGGACCCACTGAAGCTTTCTTT
CDR3aa: CASGEAVLSGPTEAFF

abundance: .
d_gene: TRBD2
v_gene: TRBV5-1
j_gene: TRBJ2-7
len: 15
CDR3nt: TGCGCCAGCAGCTTGGTGGGCGGGGGACCCTACGAGCAGTACTTC
CDR3aa: CASSLVGGGPYEQYF

abundance: .
d_gene: .
v_gene: TRBV19
j_gene: TRBJ2-3
len: 15
CDR3nt: TGTGCCAGTAGTGCCGGAGGGCCGGACACAGATACGCAGTATTTT
CDR3aa: CASSAGGPDTDTQYF

abundance: few
d_gene: TRBD1
v_gene: TRBV7-2
j_gene: TRBJ1-1
len: 14
CDR3nt: TGTGCCAGCAGCTTATTAGGACAGGGATCTGAAGCTTTCTTT
CDR3aa: CASSLLGQGSEAFF

abundance: few
d_gene: .
v_gene: TRBV7-2
j_gene: TRBJ1-5
len: 13
CDR3nt: TGTGCCAGCAGCCGTAGCGGTGCAGAGCCCCAGCATTTT
CDR3aa: CASSRSGAEPQHF

abundance: few
d_gene: .
v_gene: TRBV2
j_gene: TRBJ2-7
len: 14
CDR3nt: TGTGCCAGCAGTGAACAGGGGACCTCCTACGAGCAGTACTTC
CDR3aa: CASSEQGTSYEQYF

abundance: .
d_gene: TRBD2
v_gene: TRBV9
j_gene: TRBJ2-1
len: 15
CDR3nt: TGTGCCAGCAGCCAGACTAGCGGGGGATACAATGAGCAGTTCTTC
CDR3aa: CASSQTSGGYNEQFF

abundance: .
d_gene: .
v_gene: TRBV4-3
j_gene: TRBJ2-5
len: 15
CDR3nt: TGCGCCAGCAGCCCCGGGCGGGTTCGGGAAGAGACCCAGTACTTC
CDR3aa: CASSPGRVREETQYF

abundance: few
d_gene: .
v_gene: TRBV5-1
j_gene: TRBJ2-5
len: 16
CDR3nt: TGCGCCAGCAGCTTGGTTCCGGGACTCGGCGGGGAGACCCAGTACTTC
CDR3aa: CASSLVPGLGGETQYF

abundance: few
d_gene: TRBD2
v_gene: TRBV4-1
j_gene: TRBJ2-3
len: 16
CDR3nt: TGCGCCAGCAGCCAACTAGCGGGGGGAATCACAGATACGCAGTATTTT
CDR3aa: CASSQLAGGITDTQYF

abundance: few
d_gene: .
v_gene: TRBV7-2
j_gene: TRBJ2-3
len: 13
CDR3nt: TGTGCCAGCAGCCCCCAGGAGGGGTTAACGCAGTATTTT
CDR3aa: CASSPQEGLTQYF

abundance: .
d_gene: .
v_gene: TRBV2
j_gene: TRBJ2-3
len: 13
CDR3nt: TGTGCCAGCAGCGAATCCACCTCGGGTACGCAGTATTTT
CDR3aa: CASSESTSGTQYF

abundance: .
d_gene: .
v_gene: TRBV5-4
j_gene: TRBJ2-7
len: 15
CDR3nt: TGTGCCAGCAGCTTGGATGTGGGGAGCTCCTACGAGCAGTACTTC
CDR3aa: CASSLDVGSSYEQYF

abundance: few
d_gene: .
v_gene: TRBV29-1
j_gene: TRBJ2-4
len: 14
CDR3nt: TGCAGCGTTGCAGGGGTACAAGCCAAAAACATTCAGTACTTC
CDR3aa: CSVAGVQAKNIQYF

abundance: .
d_gene: TRBD2
v_gene: TRBV9
j_gene: TRBJ2-3
len: 13
CDR3nt: TGTGCCAGCGGGGGGGGGACCACAGATACGCAGTATTTT
CDR3aa: CASGGGTTDTQYF

abundance: few
d_gene: .
v_gene: TRBV20-1
j_gene: TRBJ1-1
len: 11
CDR3nt: TGCAGTGTCGGGAGCACGTCCTTGGCTTTCTTT
CDR3aa: CSVGSTSLAFF

abundance: few
d_gene: .
v_gene: TRBV28
j_gene: TRBJ2-3
len: 17
CDR3nt: TGTGCCAGCAGTCTGGAAGCGGCAGGTCAGAGCACAGATACGCAGTATTTT
CDR3aa: CASSLEAAGQSTDTQYF

abundance: few
d_gene: .
v_gene: TRBV18
j_gene: TRBJ2-5
len: 14
CDR3nt: TGTGCCAGCTCACCCGAACAGTACCAAGAGACCCAGTACTTC
CDR3aa: CASSPEQYQETQYF

abundance: few
d_gene: .
v_gene: TRBV2
j_gene: TRBJ2-2
len: 13
CDR3nt: TGTGCCAGCAGTGATGAGTTCACCGGGGAGCTGTTTTTT
CDR3aa: CASSDEFTGELFF

abundance: few
d_gene: .
v_gene: TRBV18
j_gene: TRBJ2-2
len: 14
CDR3nt: TGTGCCAGCTCACCCCCCGGTTTAGCCGGGGAGCTGTTTTTT
CDR3aa: CASSPPGLAGELFF

abundance: few
d_gene: .
v_gene: TRBV2
j_gene: TRBJ2-7
len: 13
CDR3nt: TGTGCCAGCAGTCCGGACAGATCCTACGAGCAGTACTTC
CDR3aa: CASSPDRSYEQYF

abundance: .
d_gene: .
v_gene: TRBV2
j_gene: TRBJ1-1
len: 11
CDR3nt: TGTGCCAGCGTAATGAACACTGAAGCTTTCTTT
CDR3aa: CASVMNTEAFF

abundance: .
d_gene: .
v_gene: TRBV7-9
j_gene: TRBJ1-1
len: 12
CDR3nt: TGTGCCAGCAGCTTGGTAGCCAGTGAAGCTTTCTTT
CDR3aa: CASSLVASEAFF

abundance: few
d_gene: .
v_gene: TRBV6-5
j_gene: TRBJ2-1
len: 14
CDR3nt: TGTGCCAGCAGTTACACAGTTACCTACAATGAGCAGTTCTTC
CDR3aa: CASSYTVTYNEQFF

abundance: few
d_gene: TRBD1
v_gene: TRBV28
j_gene: TRBJ2-7
len: 15
CDR3nt: TGTGCCAGCAGCCAAGGGACAGGGGTCTCCTACGAGCAGTACTTC
CDR3aa: CASSQGTGVSYEQYF